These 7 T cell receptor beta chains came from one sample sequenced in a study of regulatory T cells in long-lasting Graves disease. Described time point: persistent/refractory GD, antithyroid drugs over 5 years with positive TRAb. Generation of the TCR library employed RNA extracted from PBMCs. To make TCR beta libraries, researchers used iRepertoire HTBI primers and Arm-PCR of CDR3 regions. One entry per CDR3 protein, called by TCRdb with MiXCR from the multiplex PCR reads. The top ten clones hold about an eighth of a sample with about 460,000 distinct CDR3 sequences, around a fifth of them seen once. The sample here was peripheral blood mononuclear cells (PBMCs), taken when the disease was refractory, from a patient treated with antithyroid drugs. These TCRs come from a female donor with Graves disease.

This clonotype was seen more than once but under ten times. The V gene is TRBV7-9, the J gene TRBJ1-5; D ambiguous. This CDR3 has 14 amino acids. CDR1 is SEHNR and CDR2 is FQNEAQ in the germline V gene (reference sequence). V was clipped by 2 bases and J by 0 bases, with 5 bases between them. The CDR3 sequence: CASSLWDSNQPQHF. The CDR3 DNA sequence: TGTGCCAGCAGCTTATGGGATAGCAATCAGCCCCAGCATTTT.

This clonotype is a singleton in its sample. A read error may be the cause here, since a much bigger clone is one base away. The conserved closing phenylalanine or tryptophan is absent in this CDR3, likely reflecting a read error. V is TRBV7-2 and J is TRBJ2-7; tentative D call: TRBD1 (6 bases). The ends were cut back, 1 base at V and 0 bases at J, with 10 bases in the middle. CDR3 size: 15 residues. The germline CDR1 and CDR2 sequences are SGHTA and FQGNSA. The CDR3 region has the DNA TGTGCCAGCAGCTTAGGGGCAGGGGTCTCCTACGAGCAGTACTCC. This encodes CASSLGAGVSYEQYS.

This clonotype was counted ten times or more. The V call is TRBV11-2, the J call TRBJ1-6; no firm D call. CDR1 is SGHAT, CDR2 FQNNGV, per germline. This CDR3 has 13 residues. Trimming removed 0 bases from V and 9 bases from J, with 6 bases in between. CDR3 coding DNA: TGTGCCAGCAGCTTAGAAAGGAGTTCACCCCTCCACTTT. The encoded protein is CASSLERSSPLHF. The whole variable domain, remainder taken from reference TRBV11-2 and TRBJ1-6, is EAGVAQSPRYKIIEKRQSVAFWCNPISGHATLYWYQQILGQGPKLLIQFQNNGVVDDSQLPKDRFSAERLKGVDSTLKIQPAKLEDSAVYLCASSLERSSPLHFGNGTRLTVT.

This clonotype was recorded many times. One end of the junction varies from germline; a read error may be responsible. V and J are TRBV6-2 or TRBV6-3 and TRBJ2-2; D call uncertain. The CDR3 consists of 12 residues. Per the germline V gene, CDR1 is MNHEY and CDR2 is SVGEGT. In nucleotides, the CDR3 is TGTGCCAGCAGTTCGAAAACCGGGGAGCTGTTTTTT. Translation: CASSSKTGELFF.

The DNA for the CDR3 is TGTGCCAGCAGCTTCGAGACTTTAACCTACGAGCAGTACTTC. This codes for CASSFETLTYEQYF. The chain employs TRBV7-8 and TRBJ2-7; D is unresolved. V shed 3 bases and J shed 2 bases, with 11 bases lying between them. This CDR3 is built from 14 residues. Germline V gene data show CDR1 as SGHVS and CDR2 as FQNEAQ. The complete variable domain, with remaining parts taken from reference TRBV7-8 and TRBJ2-7, reads GAGVSQSPRYKVAKRGQDVALRCDPISGHVSLFWYQQALGQGPEFLTYFQNEAQLDKSGLPSDRFFAERPEGSVSTLKIQRTQQEDSAVYLCASSFETLTYEQYFGPGTRLTVT.

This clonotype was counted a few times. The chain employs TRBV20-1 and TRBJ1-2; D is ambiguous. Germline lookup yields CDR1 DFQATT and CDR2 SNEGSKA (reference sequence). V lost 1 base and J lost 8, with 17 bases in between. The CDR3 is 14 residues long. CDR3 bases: TGCAGTGCTAGAGCGCGGTCTTCTACCATGGGCTACACCTTC. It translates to CSARARSSTMGYTF.

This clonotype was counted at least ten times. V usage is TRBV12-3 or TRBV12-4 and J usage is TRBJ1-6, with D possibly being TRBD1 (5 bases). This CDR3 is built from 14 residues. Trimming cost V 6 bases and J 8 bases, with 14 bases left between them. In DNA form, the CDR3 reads TGTGCCAGCAGCCACGGGACCTGGGATTCACCCCTCCACTTT. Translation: CASSHGTWDSPLHF.